What follows describes a single TCR beta chain. This sample was taken from a study of OX40 agonist ivuxolimab in advanced cancers. The overall study: Enrollees could have had prior anti-PD-1, anti-PD-L1 or anti-CTLA-4 therapy, which more than 30% had received.

Sequenced by immunoSEQ multiplex PCR; TCRdb stores in-frame clones only, minus some. The sample holds under 70,000 clones, 87% seen once. The germline gives CDR1 MNHEY, CDR2 SMNVEV (reference sequence). This CDR3 spans 17 amino acids. V lost 6 bases to trimming and J lost 7 bases; unmatched junction nucleotides: 17. The source was CD4+ or CD8+ T cells sorted from blood, collected in a trial of the OX40 agonist ivuxolimab. This clonotype was sampled from an adult with an advanced solid tumor such as melanoma, head and neck, liver or kidney cancer. The rearrangement links TRBV27 to TRBJ1-4; TRBD1 agrees at 7 bases. This CDR3 is CASRGGALQGIGEKLFF. CDR3 DNA sequence: TGTGCCAGCAGAGGAGGGGCCTTACAGGGGATAGGTGAAAAACTGTTTTTT. Full variable domain (rest looked up from reference TRBV27 and TRBJ1-4): EAQVTQNPRYLITVTGKKLTVTCSQNMNHEYMSWYRQDPGLGLRQIYYSMNVEVTDKGDVPEGYKVSRKEKRNFPLILESPSPNQTSLYFCASRGGALQGIGEKLFFGSGTQLSVL.